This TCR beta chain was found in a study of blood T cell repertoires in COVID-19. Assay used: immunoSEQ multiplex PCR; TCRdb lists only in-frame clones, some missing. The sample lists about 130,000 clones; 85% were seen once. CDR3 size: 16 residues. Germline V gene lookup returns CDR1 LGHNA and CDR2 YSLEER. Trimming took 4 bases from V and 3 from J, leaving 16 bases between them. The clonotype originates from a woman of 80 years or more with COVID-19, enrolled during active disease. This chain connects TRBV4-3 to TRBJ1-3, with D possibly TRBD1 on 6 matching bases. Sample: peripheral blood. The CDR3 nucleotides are TGCGCCAGCAGCCCCTCACAAGGGGGATATGGAAACACCATATATTTT. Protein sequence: CASSPSQGGYGNTIYF.